What follows describes a single TCR beta chain. V gave up 4 bases and J gave up 2 bases; unmatched junction bases: 4. Germline V gene data show CDR1 as PRHDT and CDR2 as FYEKMQ (reference sequence). This CDR3 has 15 residues. This entry belongs to a study of T cell changes during pregnancy in multiple sclerosis. Using immunoSEQ multiplex PCR, the repertoire was profiled, and TCRdb retains in-frame clones only, with some absent. The table records tens of thousands of clones, approximately 92% of them present only once. The chain employs TRBV13 and TRBJ2-3; TRBD2 matches at 9 bases. The input for sequencing was CD4+ T cells from peripheral blood mononuclear cells, taken after pregnancy. This sequence was found in a female donor with multiple sclerosis, enrolled in a pregnancy study. CDR3: CASSSTSGDTDTQYF. CDR3 nucleotides: TGTGCCAGCAGCTCGACTAGCGGTGACACAGATACGCAGTATTTT.